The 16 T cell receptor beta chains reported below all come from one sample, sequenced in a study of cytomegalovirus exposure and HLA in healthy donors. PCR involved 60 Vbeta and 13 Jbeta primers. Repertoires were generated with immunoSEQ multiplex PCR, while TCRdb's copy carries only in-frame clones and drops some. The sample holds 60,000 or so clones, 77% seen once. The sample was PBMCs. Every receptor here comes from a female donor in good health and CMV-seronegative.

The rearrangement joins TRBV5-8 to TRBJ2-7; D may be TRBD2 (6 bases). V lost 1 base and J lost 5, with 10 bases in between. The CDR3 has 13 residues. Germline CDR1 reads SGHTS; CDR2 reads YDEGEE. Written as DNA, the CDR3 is TGTGCCAGCAGCTTGACCGGGAGTAACGAGCAGTACTTC. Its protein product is CASSLTGSNEQYF.

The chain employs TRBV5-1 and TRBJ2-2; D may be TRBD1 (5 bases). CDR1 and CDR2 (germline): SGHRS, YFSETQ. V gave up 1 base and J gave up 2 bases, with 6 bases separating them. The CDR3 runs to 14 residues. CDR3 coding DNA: TGCGCCAGCAGCTTGCGGACAAACACCGGGGAGCTGTTTTTT. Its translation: CASSLRTNTGELFF.

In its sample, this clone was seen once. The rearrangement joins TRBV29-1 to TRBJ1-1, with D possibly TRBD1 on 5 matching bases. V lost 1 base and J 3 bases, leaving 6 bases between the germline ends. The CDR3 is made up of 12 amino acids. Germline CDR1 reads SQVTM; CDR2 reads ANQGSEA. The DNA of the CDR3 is TGCAGCGTTGAAGGCAGGGACACTGAAGCTTTCTTT. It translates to CSVEGRDTEAFF.

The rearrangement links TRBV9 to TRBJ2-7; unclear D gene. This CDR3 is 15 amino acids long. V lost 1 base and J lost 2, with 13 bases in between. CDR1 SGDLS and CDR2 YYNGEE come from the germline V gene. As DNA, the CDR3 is TGTGCCAGCAGCGTATATAGTGGTGGGCCCTACGAGCAGTACTTC. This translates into CASSVYSGGPYEQYF.

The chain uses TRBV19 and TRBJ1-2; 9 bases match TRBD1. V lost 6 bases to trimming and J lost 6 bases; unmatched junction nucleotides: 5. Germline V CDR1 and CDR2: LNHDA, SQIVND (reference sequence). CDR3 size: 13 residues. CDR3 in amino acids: CASRLDRGDGYTF. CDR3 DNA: TGTGCCAGTAGACTGGACAGGGGAGATGGCTACACCTTC.

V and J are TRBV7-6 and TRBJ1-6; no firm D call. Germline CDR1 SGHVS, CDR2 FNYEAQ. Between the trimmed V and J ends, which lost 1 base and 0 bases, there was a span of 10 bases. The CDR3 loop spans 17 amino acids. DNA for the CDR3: TGTGCCAGCAGCTTAGAAGCCCCGAGCTCCTATAATTCACCCCTCCACTTT. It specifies CASSLEAPSSYNSPLHF.

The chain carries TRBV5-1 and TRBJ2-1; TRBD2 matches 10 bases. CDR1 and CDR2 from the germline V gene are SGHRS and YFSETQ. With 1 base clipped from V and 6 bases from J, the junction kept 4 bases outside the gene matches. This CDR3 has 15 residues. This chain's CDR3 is CASSLRGTSVNEQFF. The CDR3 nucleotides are TGCGCCAGCAGCTTGCGGGGGACTAGCGTCAATGAGCAGTTCTTC.

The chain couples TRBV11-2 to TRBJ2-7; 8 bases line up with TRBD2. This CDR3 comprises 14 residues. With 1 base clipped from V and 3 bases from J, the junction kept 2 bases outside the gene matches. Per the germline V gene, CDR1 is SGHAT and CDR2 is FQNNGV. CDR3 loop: CASSLAGGVYEQYF. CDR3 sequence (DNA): TGTGCCAGCAGCTTAGCGGGAGGGGTCTACGAGCAGTACTTC.

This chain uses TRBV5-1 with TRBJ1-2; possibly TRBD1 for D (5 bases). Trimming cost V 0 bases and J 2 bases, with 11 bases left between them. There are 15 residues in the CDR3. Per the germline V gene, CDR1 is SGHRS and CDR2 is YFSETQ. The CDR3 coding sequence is TGCGCCAGCAGCTTGGTTTCGGAGGGGAACTATGGCTACACCTTC. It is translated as CASSLVSEGNYGYTF.

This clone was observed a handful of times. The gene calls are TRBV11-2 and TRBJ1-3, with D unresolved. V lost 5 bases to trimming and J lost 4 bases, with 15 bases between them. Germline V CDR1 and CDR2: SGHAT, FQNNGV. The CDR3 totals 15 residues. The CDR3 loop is CASSAGSLPGNTIYF. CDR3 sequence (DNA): TGTGCCAGCAGCGCCGGGTCACTCCCAGGAAACACCATATATTTT.

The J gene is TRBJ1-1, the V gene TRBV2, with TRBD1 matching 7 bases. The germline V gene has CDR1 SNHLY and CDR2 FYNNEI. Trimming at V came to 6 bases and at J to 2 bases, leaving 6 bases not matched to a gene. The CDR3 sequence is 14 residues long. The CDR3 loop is CASRDRRINTEAFF. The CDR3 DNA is TGTGCCAGCAGGGACAGGCGGATAAACACTGAAGCTTTCTTT.

CDR3 bases: TGTGCCATCAGTGTGGGTTCGGGGGGGCGAAGCACAGATACGCAGTATTTT. The encoded protein is CAISVGSGGRSTDTQYF. V gene TRBV10-3 combines with J gene TRBJ2-3; 8 bases map to TRBD2. Trimming at V came to 4 bases and at J to 0 bases, leaving 9 bases not matched to a gene. The CDR3 consists of 17 residues. Germline V gene data show CDR1 as ENHRY and CDR2 as SYGVKD.

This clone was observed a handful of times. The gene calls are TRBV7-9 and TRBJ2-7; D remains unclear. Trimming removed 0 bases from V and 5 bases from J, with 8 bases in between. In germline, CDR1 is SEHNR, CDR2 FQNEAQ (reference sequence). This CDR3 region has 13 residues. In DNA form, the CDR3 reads TGTGCCAGCAGCTTAGCGGTGGCAGACGAGCAGTACTTC. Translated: CASSLAVADEQYF.

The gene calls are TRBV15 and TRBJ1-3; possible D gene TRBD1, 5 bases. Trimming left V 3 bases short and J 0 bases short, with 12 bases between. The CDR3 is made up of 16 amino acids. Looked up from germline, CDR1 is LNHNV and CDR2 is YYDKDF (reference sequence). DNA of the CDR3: TGTGCCACCAGCAGTAAAGGGGCCTTCTCTGGAAACACCATATATTTT. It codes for CATSSKGAFSGNTIYF.

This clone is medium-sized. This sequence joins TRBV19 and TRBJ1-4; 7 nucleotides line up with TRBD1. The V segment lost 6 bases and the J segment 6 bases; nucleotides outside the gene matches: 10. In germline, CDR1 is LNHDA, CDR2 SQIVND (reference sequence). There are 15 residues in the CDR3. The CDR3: CASSDLTGADEKLFF. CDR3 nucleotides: TGTGCCAGTAGCGACCTCACAGGGGCGGATGAAAAACTGTTTTTT.

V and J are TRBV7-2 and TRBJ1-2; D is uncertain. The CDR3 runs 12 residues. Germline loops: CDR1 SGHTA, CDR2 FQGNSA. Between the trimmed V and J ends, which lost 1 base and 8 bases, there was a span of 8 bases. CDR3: CASSLDAGGYTF. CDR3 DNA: TGTGCCAGCAGCTTAGATGCGGGAGGCTACACCTTC. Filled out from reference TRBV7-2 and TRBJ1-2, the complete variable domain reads GAGVSQSPSNKVTEKGKDVELRCDPISGHTALYWYRQSLGQGLEFLIYFQGNSAPDKSGLPSDRFSAERTGGSVSTLTIQRTQQEDSAVYLCASSLDAGGYTFGSGTRLTVV.